This T cell receptor (beta chain) was sequenced for a study of tumor-infiltrating lymphocytes in primary liver carcinoma. Study-level background: There were roughly 3.5 to 7.5 million productive TCRbeta reads per sample, a yield similar across tissue types.

In the case of this clonotype: Its antigen is unknown. Compared with germline, one end of the junction differs, possibly owing to a read error.

The germline CDR1 and CDR2 sequences are SGHRS and YFSETQ. This CDR3 has 15 residues. The investigators made TCR beta cDNA from about 500 ng total RNA, using a constant-region primer. Three rounds of nested multiplex PCR with slightly modified ARM-PCR produced TCR beta libraries. Primers for the first two PCR rounds were TRBV1-TRBV30 forward primers and a C-beta reverse primer (10 cycles per round). TCRdb fed the multiplex PCR reads into MiXCR, producing one record per CDR3 protein. Among about 320,000 distinct CDR3 sequences listed, roughly 60% were seen once. Study conclusions and caveats: Tumor top-250-clone fraction significantly exceeded that of blood (p = 0.039).

Alongside blood RNA obtained from unsorted whole blood, germline DNA was also extracted. Material: peripheral blood. The origin of this receptor is a man aged 40-55 years with primary liver carcinoma and hepatitis B virus infection. V usage is TRBV5-1 and J usage is TRBJ2-3; D gene unclear. The CDR3 DNA reads TGCGCCAGCAGGTTAAGCTGTAGAGGAACAGATACGCGGTATTTT. It specifies CASRLSCRGTDTRYF.